The clone carrying this TCR beta chain was counted only a few times. Antigen unknown. This entry comes from a study of response to subunit inactivated influenza vaccine. Study-wide results and caveats: The study's authors posited that every seasonal influenza vaccination enlists few new T cells.

TCRdb itself ran the RT-PCR reads through MiXCR, one entry per CDR3 protein. Counted here are hundreds of thousands of distinct CDR3 sequences, roughly 15% occurring once; the ten biggest clones make up roughly 7.2%. V was pared by 5 bases and J by 4 bases, with 12 bases between. The CDR3 totals 14 residues. Per germline, CDR1 SGHAT and CDR2 FQDESV (reference sequence). Sequenced material: PBMCs from blood, taken 14 days before vaccination. The chain carries TRBV11-1 and TRBJ2-1, with D hard to call. The sequence was obtained from a man aged 50 or older who received an inactivated influenza vaccine. CDR3 sequence reads: CASSLPTPYNEQFF. The CDR3 DNA reads as TGTGCCAGCAGCCTACCAACACCGTACAATGAGCAGTTCTTC.